This TCR beta chain was found in a study of early T cells in non-severe SARS-CoV-2 infection. The germline gives CDR1 MNHNS, CDR2 SASEGT. This CDR3 region has 15 residues. V was pared by 4 bases and J by 6 bases, with 8 bases of the junction left unmatched. MiXCR was run by TCRdb on the 5' RACE reads, yielding one entry per CDR3 protein. In the table there are about 56,000 distinct CDR3 sequences, about 15% of which are singletons. The chain joins TRBV6-1 to TRBJ2-1; 8 bases are shared with TRBD2. This TCR derives from an adult who was a healthcare worker with PCR-confirmed SARS-CoV-2 infection or an uninfected control (not recorded which). The sequencing here drew on whole blood, taken at baseline. This chain's CDR3 is CASSVGLAFGNEQFF. The CDR3 DNA follows: TGTGCCAGCAGTGTCGGACTAGCTTTTGGCAATGAGCAGTTCTTC.